The clone carrying this T cell receptor beta chain was detected ten times or more. The data originate from a study of early T cells in non-severe SARS-CoV-2 infection. Study-wide background: Bulk RNA from unsorted whole blood was sequenced; chains were unpaired.

V lost 7 bases and J lost 4, with 17 bases in between. Per germline, CDR1 MNHNS and CDR2 SASEGT. This CDR3 is 14 amino acids long. cDNA molecules, individually, were tagged with unique molecular identifiers. TCRdb reprocessed the 5' RACE reads with MiXCR, giving one entry per CDR3 protein. The profile shows more than 60,000 distinct CDR3 sequences, around 12% of them singletons. The chain is built from TRBV6-1 and TRBJ2-7, with D hard to call. The sequence derives from an adult who was a healthcare worker with PCR-confirmed SARS-CoV-2 infection or an uninfected control (not recorded which). The donor label of this sample is uncertain. Source: whole blood, taken at baseline. The CDR3 reads CASTPDAPEYEQYV. The CDR3 nucleotides read TGTGCCAGCACACCGGACGCCCCGGAATACGAGCAGTACGTC.